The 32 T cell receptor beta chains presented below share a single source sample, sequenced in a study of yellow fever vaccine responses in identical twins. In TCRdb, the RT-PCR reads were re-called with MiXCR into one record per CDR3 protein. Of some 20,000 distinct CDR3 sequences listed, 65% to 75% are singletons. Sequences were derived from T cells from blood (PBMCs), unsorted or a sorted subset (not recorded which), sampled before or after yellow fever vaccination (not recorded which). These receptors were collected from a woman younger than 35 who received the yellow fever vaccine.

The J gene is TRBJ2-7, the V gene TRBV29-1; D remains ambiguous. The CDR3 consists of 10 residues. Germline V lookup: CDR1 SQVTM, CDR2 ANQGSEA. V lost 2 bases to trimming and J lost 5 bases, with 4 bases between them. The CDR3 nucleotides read TGCAGCGTTGAAATGGACGAGCAGTACTTC. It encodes CSVEMDEQYF.

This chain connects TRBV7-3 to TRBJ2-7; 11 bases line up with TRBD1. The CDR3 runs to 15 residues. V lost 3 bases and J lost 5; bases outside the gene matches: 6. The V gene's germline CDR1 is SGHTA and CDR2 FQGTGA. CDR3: CASSFTGTGGNEQYF. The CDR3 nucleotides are TGTGCCAGCAGCTTTACCGGGACAGGGGGGAACGAGCAGTACTTC.

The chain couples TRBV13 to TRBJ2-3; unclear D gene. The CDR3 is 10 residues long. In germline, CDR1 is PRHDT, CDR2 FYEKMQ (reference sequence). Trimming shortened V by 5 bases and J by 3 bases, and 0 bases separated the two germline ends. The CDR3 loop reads CASSTDTQYF. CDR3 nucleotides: TGTGCCAGCAGCACAGATACGCAGTATTTT.

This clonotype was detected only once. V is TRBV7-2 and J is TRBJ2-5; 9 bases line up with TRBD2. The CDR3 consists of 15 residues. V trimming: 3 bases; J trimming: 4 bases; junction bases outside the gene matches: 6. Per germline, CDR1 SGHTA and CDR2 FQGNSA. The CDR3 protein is CASSLPTSGRETQYF. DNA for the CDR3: TGTGCCAGCAGCTTGCCGACTAGCGGACGAGAGACCCAGTACTTC. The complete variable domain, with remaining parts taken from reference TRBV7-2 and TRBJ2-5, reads GAGVSQSPSNKVTEKGKDVELRCDPISGHTALYWYRQSLGQGLEFLIYFQGNSAPDKSGLPSDRFSAERTGGSVSTLTIQRTQQEDSAVYLCASSLPTSGRETQYFGPGTRLLVL.

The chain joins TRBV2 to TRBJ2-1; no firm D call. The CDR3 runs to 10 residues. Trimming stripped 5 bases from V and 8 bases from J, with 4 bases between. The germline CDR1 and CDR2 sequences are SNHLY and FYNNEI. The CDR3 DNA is TGTGCCAGCAGTCGCTATGAGCAGTTCTTC. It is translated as CASSRYEQFF. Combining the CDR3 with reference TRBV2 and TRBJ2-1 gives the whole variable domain EPEVTQTPSHQVTQMGQEVILRCVPISNHLYFYWYRQILGQKVEFLVSFYNNEISEKSEIFDDQFSVERPDGSNFTLKIRSTKLEDSAMYFCASSRYEQFFGPGTRLTVL.

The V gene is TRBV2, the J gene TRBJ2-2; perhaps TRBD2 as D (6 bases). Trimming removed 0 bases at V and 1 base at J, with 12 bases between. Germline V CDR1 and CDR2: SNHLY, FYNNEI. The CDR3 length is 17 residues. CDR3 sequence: CASSEAWRGQNTGELFF. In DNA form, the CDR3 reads TGTGCCAGCAGTGAAGCATGGAGGGGTCAGAACACCGGGGAGCTGTTTTTT. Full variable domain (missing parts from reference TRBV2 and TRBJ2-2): EPEVTQTPSHQVTQMGQEVILRCVPISNHLYFYWYRQILGQKVEFLVSFYNNEISEKSEIFDDQFSVERPDGSNFTLKIRSTKLEDSAMYFCASSEAWRGQNTGELFFGEGSRLTVL.

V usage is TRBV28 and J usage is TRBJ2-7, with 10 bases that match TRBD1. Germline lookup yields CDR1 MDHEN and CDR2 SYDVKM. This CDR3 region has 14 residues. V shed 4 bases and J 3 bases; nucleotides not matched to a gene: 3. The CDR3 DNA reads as TGTGCCAGCAGTTCGGGACAGGGGTTCTACGAGCAGTACGTC. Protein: CASSSGQGFYEQYV.

CDR3: CASSPTGSDSNQPQHF. CDR3 DNA: TGCGCCAGCAGCCCGACAGGGAGTGATAGCAATCAGCCCCAGCATTTT. The chain employs TRBV5-1 and TRBJ1-5; 7 bases map to TRBD1. The V gene's germline CDR1 is SGHRS and CDR2 YFSETQ. V dropped 4 bases and J dropped 0; count of bases not matched to a gene: 7. This CDR3 has 16 amino acids. The full variable domain, with the rest looked up from reference TRBV5-1 and TRBJ1-5, is KAGVTQTPRYLIKTRGQQVTLSCSPISGHRSVSWYQQTPGQGLQFLFEYFSETQRNKGNFPGRFSGRQFSNSRSEMNVSTLELGDSALYLCASSPTGSDSNQPQHFGDGTRLSIL.

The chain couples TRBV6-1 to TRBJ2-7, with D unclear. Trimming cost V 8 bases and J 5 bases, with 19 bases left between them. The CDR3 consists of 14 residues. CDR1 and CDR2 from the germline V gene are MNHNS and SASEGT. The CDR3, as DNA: TGTGCCAGCCAACGATCGGGCAGCTCTCACGAGCAGTACGTC. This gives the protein CASQRSGSSHEQYV.

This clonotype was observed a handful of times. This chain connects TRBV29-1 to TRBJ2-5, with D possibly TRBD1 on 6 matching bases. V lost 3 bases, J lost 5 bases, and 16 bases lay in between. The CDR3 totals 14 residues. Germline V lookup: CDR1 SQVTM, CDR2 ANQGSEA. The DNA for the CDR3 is TGCAGCGTTGATTTAGCGTCCCAGGGGGAGACCCAGTACTTC. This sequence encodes CSVDLASQGETQYF.

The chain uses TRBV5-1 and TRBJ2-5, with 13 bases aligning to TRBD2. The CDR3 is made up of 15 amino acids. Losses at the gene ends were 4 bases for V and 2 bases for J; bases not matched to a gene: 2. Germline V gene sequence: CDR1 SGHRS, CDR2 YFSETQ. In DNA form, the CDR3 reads TGCGCCAGCAGCAGGACTAGCGGGAGTCAAGAGACCCAGTACTTC. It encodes CASSRTSGSQETQYF.

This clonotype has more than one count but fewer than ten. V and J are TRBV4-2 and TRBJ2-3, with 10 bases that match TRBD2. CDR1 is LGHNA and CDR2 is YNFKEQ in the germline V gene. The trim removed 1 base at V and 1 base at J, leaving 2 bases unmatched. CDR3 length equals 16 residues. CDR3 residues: CASSQGLAGGTDTQYF. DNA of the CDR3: TGTGCCAGCAGCCAAGGGCTAGCGGGGGGCACAGATACGCAGTATTTT.

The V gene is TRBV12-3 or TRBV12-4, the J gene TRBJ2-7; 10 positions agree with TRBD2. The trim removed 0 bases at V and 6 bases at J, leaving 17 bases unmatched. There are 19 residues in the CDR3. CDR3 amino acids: CASSLAWFTSGTPTVEQYF. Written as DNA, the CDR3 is TGTGCCAGCAGTTTAGCGTGGTTCACTAGCGGGACACCTACGGTCGAGCAGTACTTC.

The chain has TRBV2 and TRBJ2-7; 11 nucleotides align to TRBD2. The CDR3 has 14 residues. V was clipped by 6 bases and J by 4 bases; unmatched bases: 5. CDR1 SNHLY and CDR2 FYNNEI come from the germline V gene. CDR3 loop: CASRATSGGYEQYF. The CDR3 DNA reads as TGTGCCAGCAGAGCCACTAGCGGGGGTTACGAGCAGTACTTC. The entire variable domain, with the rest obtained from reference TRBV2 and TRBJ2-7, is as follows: EPEVTQTPSHQVTQMGQEVILRCVPISNHLYFYWYRQILGQKVEFLVSFYNNEISEKSEIFDDQFSVERPDGSNFTLKIRSTKLEDSAMYFCASRATSGGYEQYFGPGTRLTVT.

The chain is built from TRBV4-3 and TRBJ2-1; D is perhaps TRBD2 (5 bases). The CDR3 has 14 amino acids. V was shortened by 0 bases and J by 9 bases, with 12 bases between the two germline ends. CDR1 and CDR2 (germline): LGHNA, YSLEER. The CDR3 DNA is TGCGCCAGCAGCCAAGAAGAGGGTCTTGGTGAGCAGTTCTTC. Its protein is CASSQEEGLGEQFF.

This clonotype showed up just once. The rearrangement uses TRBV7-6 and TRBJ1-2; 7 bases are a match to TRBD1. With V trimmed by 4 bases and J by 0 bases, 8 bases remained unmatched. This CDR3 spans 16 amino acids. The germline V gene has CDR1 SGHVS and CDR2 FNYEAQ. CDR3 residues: CASSSVWTGANYGYTF. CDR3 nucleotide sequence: TGTGCCAGCAGCTCCGTGTGGACAGGTGCTAACTATGGCTACACCTTC.

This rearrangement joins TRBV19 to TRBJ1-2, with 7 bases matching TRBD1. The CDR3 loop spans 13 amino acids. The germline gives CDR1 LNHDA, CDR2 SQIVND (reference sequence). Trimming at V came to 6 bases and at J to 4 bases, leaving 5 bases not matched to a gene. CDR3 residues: CASRRTGPYGYTF. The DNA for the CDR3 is TGTGCCAGTAGGCGGACAGGCCCCTATGGCTACACCTTC.

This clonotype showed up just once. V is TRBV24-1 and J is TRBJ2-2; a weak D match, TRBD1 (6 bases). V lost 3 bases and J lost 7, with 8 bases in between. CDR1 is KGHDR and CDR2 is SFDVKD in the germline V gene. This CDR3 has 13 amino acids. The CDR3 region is CATSDQGYGELFF. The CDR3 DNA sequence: TGTGCCACCAGTGATCAGGGGTACGGGGAGCTGTTTTTT.

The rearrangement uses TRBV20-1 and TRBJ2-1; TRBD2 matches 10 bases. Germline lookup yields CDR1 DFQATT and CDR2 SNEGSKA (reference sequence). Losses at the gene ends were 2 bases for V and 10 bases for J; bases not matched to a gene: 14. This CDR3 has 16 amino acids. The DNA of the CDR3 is TGCAGTGCTAGACCCGCTGGGAGCGGGAGGGCACGGGAGCAGTTCTTC. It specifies CSARPAGSGRAREQFF.

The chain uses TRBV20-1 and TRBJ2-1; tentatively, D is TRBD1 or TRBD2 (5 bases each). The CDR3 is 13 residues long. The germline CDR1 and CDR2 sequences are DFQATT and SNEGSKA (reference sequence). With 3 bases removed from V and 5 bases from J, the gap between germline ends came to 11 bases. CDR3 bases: TGCAGTGCTAGTTTGCAGGGACACAATGAGCAGTTCTTC. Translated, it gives CSASLQGHNEQFF.

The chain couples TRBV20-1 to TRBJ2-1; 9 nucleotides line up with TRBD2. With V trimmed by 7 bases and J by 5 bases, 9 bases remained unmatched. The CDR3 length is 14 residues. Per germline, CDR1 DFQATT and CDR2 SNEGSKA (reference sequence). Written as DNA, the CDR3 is TGCAGTGTCATTAGCGGGAGAGACCACAATGAGCAGTTCTTC. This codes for CSVISGRDHNEQFF.

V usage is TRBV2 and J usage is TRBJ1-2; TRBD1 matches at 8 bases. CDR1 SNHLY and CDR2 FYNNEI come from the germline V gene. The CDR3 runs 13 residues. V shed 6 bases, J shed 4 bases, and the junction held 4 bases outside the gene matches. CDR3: CASSGQGLYGYTF. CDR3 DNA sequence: TGTGCCAGCAGCGGACAGGGCCTCTATGGCTACACCTTC.

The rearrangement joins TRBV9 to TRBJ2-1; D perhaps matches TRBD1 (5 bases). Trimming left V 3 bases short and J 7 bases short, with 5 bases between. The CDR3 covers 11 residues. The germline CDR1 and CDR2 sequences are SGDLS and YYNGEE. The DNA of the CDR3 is TGTGCCAGCAGCGAGGGGAATGAGCAGTTCTTC. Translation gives CASSEGNEQFF.

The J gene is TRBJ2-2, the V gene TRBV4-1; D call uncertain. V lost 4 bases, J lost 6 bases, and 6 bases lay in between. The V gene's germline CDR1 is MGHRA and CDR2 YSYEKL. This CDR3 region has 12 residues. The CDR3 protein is CASSPEAGELFF. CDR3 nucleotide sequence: TGCGCCAGCAGCCCCGAGGCCGGGGAGCTGTTTTTT.

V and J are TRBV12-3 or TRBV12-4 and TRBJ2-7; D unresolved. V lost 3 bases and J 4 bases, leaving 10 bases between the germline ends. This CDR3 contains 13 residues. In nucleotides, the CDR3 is TGTGCCAGCAGTTTGAACATAGAATACGAGCAGTACTTC. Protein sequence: CASSLNIEYEQYF.

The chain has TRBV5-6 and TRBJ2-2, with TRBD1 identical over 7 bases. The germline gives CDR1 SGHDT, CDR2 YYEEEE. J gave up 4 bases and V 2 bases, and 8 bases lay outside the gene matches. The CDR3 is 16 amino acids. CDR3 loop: CASSFANRGITGELFF. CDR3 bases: TGTGCCAGCAGCTTCGCCAACAGGGGAATCACCGGGGAGCTGTTTTTT.

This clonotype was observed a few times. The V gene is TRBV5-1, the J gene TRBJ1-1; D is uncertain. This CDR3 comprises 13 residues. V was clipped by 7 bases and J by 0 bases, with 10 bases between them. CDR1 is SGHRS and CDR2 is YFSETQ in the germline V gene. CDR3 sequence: CASGDLLNTEAFF. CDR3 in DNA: TGCGCCAGCGGAGATCTGTTGAACACTGAAGCTTTCTTT.

The CDR3 DNA reads as TGCGCCAGCAGCCAAGTTTTACAGGGACGACCAAATGAGCAGTTCTTC. It codes for CASSQVLQGRPNEQFF. The chain has TRBV4-3 and TRBJ2-1, with D possibly TRBD1 on 6 matching bases. This CDR3 comprises 16 residues. The germline CDR1 and CDR2 sequences are LGHNA and YSLEER. Trimming cost V 1 base and J 7 bases, with 17 bases left between them.

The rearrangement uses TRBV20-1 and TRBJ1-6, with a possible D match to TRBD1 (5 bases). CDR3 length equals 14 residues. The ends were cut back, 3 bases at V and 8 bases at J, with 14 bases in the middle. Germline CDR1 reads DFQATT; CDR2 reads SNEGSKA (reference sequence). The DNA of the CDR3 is TGCAGTGCTAGTATCTGGGGGTTGTATTCACCCCTCCACTTT. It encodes CSASIWGLYSPLHF.

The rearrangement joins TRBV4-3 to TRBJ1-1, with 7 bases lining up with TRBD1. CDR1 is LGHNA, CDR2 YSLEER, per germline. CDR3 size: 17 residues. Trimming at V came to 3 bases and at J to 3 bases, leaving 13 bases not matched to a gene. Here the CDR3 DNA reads TGCGCCAGCAGCCACAGCGTAGGGACAGCAGGGGACACTGAAGCTTTCTTT. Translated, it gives CASSHSVGTAGDTEAFF.

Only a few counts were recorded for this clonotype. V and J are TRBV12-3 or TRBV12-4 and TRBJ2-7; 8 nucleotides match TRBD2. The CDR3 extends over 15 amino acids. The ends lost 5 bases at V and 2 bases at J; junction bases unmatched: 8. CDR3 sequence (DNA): TGTGCCAGCAGTCCTGGACTAGCCTCGCCCTACGAGCAGTACTTC. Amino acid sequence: CASSPGLASPYEQYF.

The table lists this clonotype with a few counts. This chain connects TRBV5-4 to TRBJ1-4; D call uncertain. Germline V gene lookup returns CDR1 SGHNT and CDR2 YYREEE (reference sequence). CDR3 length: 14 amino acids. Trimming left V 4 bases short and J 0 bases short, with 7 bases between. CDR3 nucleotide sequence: TGTGCCAGCAGCCTCGAGACAACTAATGAAAAACTGTTTTTT. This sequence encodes CASSLETTNEKLFF.